This TCR beta chain was recovered during a study of neoadjuvant nivolumab and ipilimumab in lung cancer. The table came from immunoSEQ multiplex PCR; TCRdb's copy has only in-frame clones and leaves some out. This table holds about 27,000 clones, about 80% found once. Per the germline V gene, CDR1 is SGHTA and CDR2 is FQGNSA. Trimming removed 6 bases at V and 3 bases at J, with 15 bases between. The CDR3 runs to 14 residues. The receptor's source is an adult with non-small cell lung cancer. The sample consisted of tumor tissue, taken after neoadjuvant nivolumab, alone or with ipilimumab, at or shortly before surgery. The V gene is TRBV7-2, the J gene TRBJ2-7; D tentatively reads TRBD1 or TRBD2 (6 bases each). The CDR3 spells CASRKEGGLYEQYF. Here the CDR3 DNA reads TGTGCCAGCAGAAAGGAGGGGGGCCTCTACGAGCAGTACTTC.